This TCR beta chain was retrieved from a study of quantifying T cell responses using KT2 cells. Looking at the study overall: cDNA was made from DNase-treated RNA using alpha and beta constant primers. The second PCR was a qPCR stopped at a predetermined fluorescence threshold.

A single-stranded UMI oligo with SP2 sequence was ligated to cDNA 3' ends. First-round PCR used three to five cycles and beta primers RC1.1 and RC1.2 covering TRBC1 and TRBC2. Each CDR3 protein is one row after TCRdb ran MiXCR on the UMI-ligation and nested PCR reads. The sample holds about 33,000 distinct CDR3 sequences, about 9.3% seen once. The sample is PBMC spiked with counted cells of clone KT2. Fixed numbers of PBMC received varying amounts of KT2 cells. This clonotype was seen only a few times. Its antigen is as yet unknown. Trimming pared 5 bases from V and 0 bases from J, leaving 11 bases between. From germline, CDR1 is MNHNY and CDR2 SVGAGI (reference sequence). The CDR3 covers 15 residues. Findings and limits, study-wide: KT2 sequence counts showed saturation when very many KT2 cells were spiked in.

This chain uses TRBV6-6 with TRBJ1-5; TRBD1 might be the D (6 bases). The sequenced sample was PBMCs spiked with cells of the T cell clone KT2. This sequence was found in a human donor. This CDR3 reads CASSPRGNSNQPQHF. The DNA of the CDR3 is TGTGCCAGCAGTCCCAGGGGTAATAGCAATCAGCCCCAGCATTTT.